This T cell receptor beta chain comes out of a study of blood T cell repertoires in COVID-19. Across the whole study: Samples came from the United States, Italy and Spain, spanning acute and convalescent COVID-19.

J lost 7 bases, V lost 2 bases, and 2 bases had no gene match. The CDR3 consists of 14 residues. Germline V gene data show CDR1 as LNHDA and CDR2 as SQIVND (reference sequence). Libraries were prepared by immunoSEQ multiplex PCR; TCRdb keeps only in-frame clonotypes and omits some of them. The sample comprises under 200,000 clones, roughly 90% of which are singletons, and roughly 4% rests with the top ten. The TCR originated in a woman in her seventies with acute or convalescent COVID-19. This chain joins TRBV19 and TRBJ2-1; TRBD2 matches at 10 bases. The sequenced sample consisted of peripheral blood. The CDR3, as DNA: TGTGCCAGTAGTATACTAGCGGGGGAAAATGAGCAGTTCTTC. It specifies CASSILAGENEQFF.